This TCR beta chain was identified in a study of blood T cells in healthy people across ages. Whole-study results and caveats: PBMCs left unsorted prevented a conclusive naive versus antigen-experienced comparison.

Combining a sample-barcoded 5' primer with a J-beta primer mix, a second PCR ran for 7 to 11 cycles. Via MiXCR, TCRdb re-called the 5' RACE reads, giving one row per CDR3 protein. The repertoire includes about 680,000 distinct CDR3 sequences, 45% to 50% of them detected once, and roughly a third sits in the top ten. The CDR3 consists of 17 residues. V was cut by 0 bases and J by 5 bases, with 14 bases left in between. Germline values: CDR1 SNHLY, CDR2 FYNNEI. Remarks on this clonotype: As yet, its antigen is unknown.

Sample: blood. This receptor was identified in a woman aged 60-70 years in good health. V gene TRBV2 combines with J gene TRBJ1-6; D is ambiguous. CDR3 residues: CASSEALAGNNNSPLHF. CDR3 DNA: TGTGCCAGCAGTGAAGCGCTTGCGGGCAACAATAATTCACCCCTCCACTTT.